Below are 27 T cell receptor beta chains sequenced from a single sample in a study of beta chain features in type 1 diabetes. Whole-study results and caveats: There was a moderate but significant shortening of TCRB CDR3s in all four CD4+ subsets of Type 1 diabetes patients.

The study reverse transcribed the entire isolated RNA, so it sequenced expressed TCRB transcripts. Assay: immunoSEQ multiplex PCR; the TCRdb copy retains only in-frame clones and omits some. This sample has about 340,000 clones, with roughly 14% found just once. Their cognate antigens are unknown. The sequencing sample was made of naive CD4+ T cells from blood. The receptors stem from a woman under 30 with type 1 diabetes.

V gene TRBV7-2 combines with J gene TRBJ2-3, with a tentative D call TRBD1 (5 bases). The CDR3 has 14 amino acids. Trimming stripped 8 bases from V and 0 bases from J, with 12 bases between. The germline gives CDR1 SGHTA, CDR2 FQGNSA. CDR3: CASLLRQSTDTQYF. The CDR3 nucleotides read TGTGCCAGCCTTCTACGACAGAGCACAGATACGCAGTATTTT. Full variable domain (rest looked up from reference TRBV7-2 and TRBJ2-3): GAGVSQSPSNKVTEKGKDVELRCDPISGHTALYWYRQSLGQGLEFLIYFQGNSAPDKSGLPSDRFSAERTGGSVSTLTIQRTQQEDSAVYLCASLLRQSTDTQYFGPGTRLTVL.

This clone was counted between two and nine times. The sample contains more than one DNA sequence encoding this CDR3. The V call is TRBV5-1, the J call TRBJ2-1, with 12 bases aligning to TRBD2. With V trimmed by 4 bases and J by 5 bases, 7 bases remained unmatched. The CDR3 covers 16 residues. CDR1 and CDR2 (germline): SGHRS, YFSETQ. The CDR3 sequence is CASSLGWTSGDNEQFF. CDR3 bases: TGCGCCAGCAGCCTTGGTTGGACTAGCGGGGACAATGAGCAGTTCTTC.

CDR3 in amino acids: CSATPLETQYF. The CDR3 DNA reads as TGCAGTGCCACCCCACTAGAGACCCAGTACTTC. The chain has TRBV20-1 and TRBJ2-5; D is ambiguous. CDR3 length: 11 amino acids. The V and J ends lost 6 bases and 4 bases respectively, with 9 bases between them. Germline V gene lookup returns CDR1 DFQATT and CDR2 SNEGSKA (reference sequence).

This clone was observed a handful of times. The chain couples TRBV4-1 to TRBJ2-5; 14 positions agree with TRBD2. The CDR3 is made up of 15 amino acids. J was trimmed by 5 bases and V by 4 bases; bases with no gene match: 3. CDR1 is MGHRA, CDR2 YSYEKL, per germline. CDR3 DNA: TGCGCCAGCAGCCGTGGGACTAGCGGGAGTGAGACCCAGTACTTC. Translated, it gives CASSRGTSGSETQYF.

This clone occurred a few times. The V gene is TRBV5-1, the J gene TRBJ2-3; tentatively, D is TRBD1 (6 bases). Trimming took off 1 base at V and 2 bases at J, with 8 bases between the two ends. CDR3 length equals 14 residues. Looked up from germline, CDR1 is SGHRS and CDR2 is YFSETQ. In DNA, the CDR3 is TGCGCCAGCAGCTTGTCAGGGGTCACAGATACGCAGTATTTT. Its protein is CASSLSGVTDTQYF.

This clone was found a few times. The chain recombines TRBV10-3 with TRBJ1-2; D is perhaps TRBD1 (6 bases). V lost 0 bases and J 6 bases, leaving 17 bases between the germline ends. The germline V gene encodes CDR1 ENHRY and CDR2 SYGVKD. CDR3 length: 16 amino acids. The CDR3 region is CAISESGKPAGDGYTF. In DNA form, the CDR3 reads TGTGCCATCAGTGAGTCAGGAAAACCGGCAGGGGATGGCTACACCTTC.

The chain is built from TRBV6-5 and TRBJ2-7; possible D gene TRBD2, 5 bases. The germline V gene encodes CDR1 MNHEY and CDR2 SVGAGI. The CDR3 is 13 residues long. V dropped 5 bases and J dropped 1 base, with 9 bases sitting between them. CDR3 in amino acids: CASSPRGSYEQYV. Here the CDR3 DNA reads TGTGCCAGCAGTCCCCGGGGTTCCTACGAGCAGTACGTC.

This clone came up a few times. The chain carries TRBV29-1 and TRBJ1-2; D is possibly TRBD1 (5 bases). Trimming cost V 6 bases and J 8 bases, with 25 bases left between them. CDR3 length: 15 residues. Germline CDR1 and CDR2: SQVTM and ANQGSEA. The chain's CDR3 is CSVPRALGGEGGYTF. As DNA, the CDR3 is TGCAGCGTCCCCCGGGCCCTGGGGGGGGAAGGGGGCTACACCTTC.

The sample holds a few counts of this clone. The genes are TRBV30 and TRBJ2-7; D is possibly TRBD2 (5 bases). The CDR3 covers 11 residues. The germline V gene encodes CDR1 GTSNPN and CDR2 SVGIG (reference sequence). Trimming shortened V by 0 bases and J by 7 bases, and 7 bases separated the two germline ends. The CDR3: CAWSVSGEQYV. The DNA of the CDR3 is TGTGCCTGGAGTGTGTCGGGAGAGCAGTACGTC.

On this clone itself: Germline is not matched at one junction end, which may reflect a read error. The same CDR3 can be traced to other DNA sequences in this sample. The CDR3, as DNA: TGTGCAAGCAGCGCAGGACTAGCGGGGGGCACAGATACGCAGTATTTT. Translating it yields CASSAGLAGGTDTQYF. V gene TRBV9 combines with J gene TRBJ2-3, with 13 bases identical to TRBD2. Germline CDR1 and CDR2: SGDLS and YYNGEE. This CDR3 comprises 16 residues.

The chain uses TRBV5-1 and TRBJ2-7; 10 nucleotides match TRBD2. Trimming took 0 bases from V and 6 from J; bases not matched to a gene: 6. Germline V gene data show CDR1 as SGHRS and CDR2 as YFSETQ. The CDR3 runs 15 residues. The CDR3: CASSLGPSGSGEQYV. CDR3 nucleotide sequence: TGCGCCAGCAGCTTGGGCCCTAGCGGGAGTGGCGAGCAGTACGTC.

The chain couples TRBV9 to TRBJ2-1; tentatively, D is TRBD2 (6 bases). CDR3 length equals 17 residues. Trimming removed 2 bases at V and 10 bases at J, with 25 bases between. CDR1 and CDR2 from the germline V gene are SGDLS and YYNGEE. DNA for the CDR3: TGTGCCAGCAGCGTCGGTTCCAGGAGAGGGAGCCGGGAGGAGCAGTTCTTC. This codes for CASSVGSRRGSREEQFF.

CDR3 amino acids: CSSTITGGQVAYF. As DNA, the CDR3 is TGCAGCTCCACGATCACGGGGGGACAGGTTGCGTATTTT. This chain connects TRBV29-1 to TRBJ2-3; D may be TRBD1 (8 bases). Germline V gene lookup returns CDR1 SQVTM and CDR2 ANQGSEA. Trimming removed 8 bases from V and 14 bases from J, with 26 bases in between. CDR3 size: 13 residues.

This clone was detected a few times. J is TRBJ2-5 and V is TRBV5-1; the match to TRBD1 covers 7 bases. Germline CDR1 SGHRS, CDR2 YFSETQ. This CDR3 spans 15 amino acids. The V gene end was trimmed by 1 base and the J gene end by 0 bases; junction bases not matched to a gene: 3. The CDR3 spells CASSLLGQNQETQYF. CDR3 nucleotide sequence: TGCGCCAGCAGCTTGTTGGGACAGAACCAAGAGACCCAGTACTTC.

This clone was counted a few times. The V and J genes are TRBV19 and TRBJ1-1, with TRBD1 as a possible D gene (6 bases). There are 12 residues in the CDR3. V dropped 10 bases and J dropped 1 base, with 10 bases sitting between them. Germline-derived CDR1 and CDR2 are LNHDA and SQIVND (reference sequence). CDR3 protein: CATMTGNTEAFF. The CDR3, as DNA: TGTGCCACAATGACAGGGAACACTGAAGCTTTCTTT.

The CDR3 DNA is TGTGCCAGCAGCACTTTCCCCTATGGCTACACCTTC. Encoded protein: CASSTFPYGYTF. The rearrangement uses TRBV5-6 and TRBJ1-2; D is uncertain. Germline V CDR1 and CDR2: SGHDT, YYEEEE. This CDR3 spans 12 amino acids. Trimming pared 4 bases from V and 4 bases from J, leaving 8 bases between.

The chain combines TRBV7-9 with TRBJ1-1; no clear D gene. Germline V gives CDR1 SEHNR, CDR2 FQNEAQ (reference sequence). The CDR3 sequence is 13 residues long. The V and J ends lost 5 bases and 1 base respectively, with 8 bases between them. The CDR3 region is CASSPVRNTEAFF. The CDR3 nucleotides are TGTGCCAGCAGCCCCGTTAGGAACACTGAAGCTTTCTTT.

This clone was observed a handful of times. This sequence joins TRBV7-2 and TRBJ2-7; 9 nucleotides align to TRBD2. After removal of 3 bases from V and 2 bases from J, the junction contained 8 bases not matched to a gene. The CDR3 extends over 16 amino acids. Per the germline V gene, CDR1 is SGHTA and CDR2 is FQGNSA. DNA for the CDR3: TGTGCCAGCAGCTTGAGGGCGGGAGGGGGCCCCTACGAGCAGTACGTC. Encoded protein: CASSLRAGGGPYEQYV.

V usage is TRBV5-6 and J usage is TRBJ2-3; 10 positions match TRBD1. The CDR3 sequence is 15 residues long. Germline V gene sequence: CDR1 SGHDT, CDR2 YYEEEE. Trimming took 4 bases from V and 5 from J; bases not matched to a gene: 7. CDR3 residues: CASSPRTGGQDTQYF. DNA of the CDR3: TGTGCCAGCAGCCCTAGGACAGGGGGTCAAGATACGCAGTATTTT.

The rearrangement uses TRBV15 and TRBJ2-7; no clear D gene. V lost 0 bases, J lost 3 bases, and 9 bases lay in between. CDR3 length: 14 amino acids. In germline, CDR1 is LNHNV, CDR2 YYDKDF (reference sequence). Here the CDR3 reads CATSRDNLYYEQYV. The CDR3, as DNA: TGTGCCACCAGCAGAGATAATCTCTACTACGAGCAGTACGTC.

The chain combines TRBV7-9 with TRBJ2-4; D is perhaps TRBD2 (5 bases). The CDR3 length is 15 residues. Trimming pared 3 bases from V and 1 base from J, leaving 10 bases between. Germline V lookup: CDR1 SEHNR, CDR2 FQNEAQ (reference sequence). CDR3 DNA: TGTGCCAGCAGCTTGTCGTCGGGGGCCAAAAACATTCAGTACTTC. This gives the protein CASSLSSGAKNIQYF.

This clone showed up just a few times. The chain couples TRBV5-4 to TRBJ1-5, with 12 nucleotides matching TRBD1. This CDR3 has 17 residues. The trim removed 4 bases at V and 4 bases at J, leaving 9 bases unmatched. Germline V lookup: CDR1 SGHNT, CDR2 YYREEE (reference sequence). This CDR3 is CASSPTPGQGANQPQHF. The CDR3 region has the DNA TGTGCCAGCAGCCCTACGCCGGGACAGGGGGCAAATCAGCCCCAGCATTTT.

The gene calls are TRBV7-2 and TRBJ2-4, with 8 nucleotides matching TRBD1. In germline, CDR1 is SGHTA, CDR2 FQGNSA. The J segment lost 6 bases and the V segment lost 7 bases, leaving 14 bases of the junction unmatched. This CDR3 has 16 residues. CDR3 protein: CASILTLTGARNIQYF. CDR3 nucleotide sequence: TGTGCCAGCATTCTTACCTTGACAGGGGCCCGAAACATTCAGTACTTC. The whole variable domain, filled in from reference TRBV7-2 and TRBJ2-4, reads GAGVSQSPSNKVTEKGKDVELRCDPISGHTALYWYRQSLGQGLEFLIYFQGNSAPDKSGLPSDRFSAERTGGSVSTLTIQRTQQEDSAVYLCASILTLTGARNIQYFGAGTRLSVL.

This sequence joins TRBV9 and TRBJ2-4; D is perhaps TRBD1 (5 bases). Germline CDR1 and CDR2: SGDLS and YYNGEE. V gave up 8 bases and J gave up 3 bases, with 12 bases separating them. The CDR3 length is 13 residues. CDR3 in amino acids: CASTGRDKNIQYF. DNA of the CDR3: TGTGCCAGTACGGGCAGGGACAAAAACATTCAGTACTTC.

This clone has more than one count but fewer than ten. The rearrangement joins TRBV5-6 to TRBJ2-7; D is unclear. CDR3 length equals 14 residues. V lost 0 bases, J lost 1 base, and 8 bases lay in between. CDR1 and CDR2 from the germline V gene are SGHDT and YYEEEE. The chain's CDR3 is CASSLVGRSYEQYF. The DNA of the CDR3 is TGTGCCAGCAGCTTGGTGGGCAGATCCTACGAGCAGTACTTC.

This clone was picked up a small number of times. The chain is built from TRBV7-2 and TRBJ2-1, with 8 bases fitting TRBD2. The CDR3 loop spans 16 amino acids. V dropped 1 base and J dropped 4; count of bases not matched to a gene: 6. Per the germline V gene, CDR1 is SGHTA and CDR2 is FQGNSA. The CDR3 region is CASSLEQLAAYNEQFF. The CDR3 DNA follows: TGTGCCAGCAGCTTAGAACAACTAGCGGCTTACAATGAGCAGTTCTTC.

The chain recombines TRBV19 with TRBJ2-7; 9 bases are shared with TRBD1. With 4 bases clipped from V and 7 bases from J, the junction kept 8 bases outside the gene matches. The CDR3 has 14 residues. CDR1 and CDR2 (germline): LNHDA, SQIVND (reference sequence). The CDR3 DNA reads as TGTGCCAGTAGTAAACAGGGGGCGCGGAGGGAGCAGTACTTC. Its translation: CASSKQGARREQYF.